The following is a T cell receptor beta chain sequence with its context. These data originate in a study of blood T cell repertoires in COVID-19. Study context: Nucleic acid was either cDNA or gDNA, and it came from T cells, B-cell-depleted T cells, or PBMCs.

Trimming took 0 bases from V and 3 from J, leaving 14 bases between them. The CDR3 spans 16 residues. Germline V gene lookup returns CDR1 LNHNV and CDR2 YYDKDF (reference sequence). This study enrolled people aged roughly 18 to 100 from about 24 US geographic areas. Membership in each cohort depended on participant-reported clinical history. Two negative PCRs, clearance, or symptom resolution had been documented for recovered Cohort 3 donors. The method was immunoSEQ multiplex PCR; TCRdb's version includes in-frame clones alone and lacks a portion of them. Among just over 350,000 clones, roughly 84% were seen once, and the ten largest hold roughly 3%.

This TCR came from a woman younger than 45 who had recovered from COVID-19. What was sequenced was PBMCs or T cells enriched from blood (not recorded which). V is TRBV15 and J is TRBJ1-2; D may be TRBD1 (5 bases). Written as DNA, the CDR3 is TGTGCCACCAGCAGAGATCTCAGTCGGGGGGACTATGGCTACACCTTC. Protein product: CATSRDLSRGDYGYTF.